Only a few counts were recorded for the clone carrying this TCR beta chain. These data come from a study of patients and donors after allogeneic stem cell transplantation. The CDR3 extends over 16 amino acids. V shed 0 bases, J shed 5 bases, and the junction held 6 bases outside the gene matches. The germline V gene has CDR1 LGHDT and CDR2 YNNKEL (reference sequence). TCRdb reprocessed the RT-PCR reads with MiXCR, giving one entry per CDR3 protein. The sample consists of about 160,000 distinct CDR3 sequences, about a third of them appearing once. Sequencing was performed on blood, either unsorted or a sorted T cell fraction (not recorded which). The TCR sequence derives from a human donor who was either an allogeneic HSCT recipient or a stem cell or donor lymphocyte infusion donor (not recorded which). It is not recorded whose cells these are; they may come from a transplant donor. This rearrangement joins TRBV3-1 to TRBJ2-1; 8 nucleotides line up with TRBD2. The CDR3 here is CASSQDPSGGNNEQFF. For the CDR3, the DNA is TGTGCCAGCAGCCAAGATCCAAGCGGGGGAAACAATGAGCAGTTCTTC.